These 21 T cell receptor beta chains were sequenced from one sample in a study of blood T cell repertoires in COVID-19 (TCRdb year 2020). Libraries were made using the immunoSEQ multiplex PCR assay. TCRdb retrieved this table from immuneACCESS and kept in-frame rearrangements only. Not all clones are present; in checked studies, unresolved V genes account for under half, and no reason is known for the remainder. This sample is represented by approximately 250,000 clones; around 88% of them were singletons. Roughly 13% of the sample is held by the ten biggest clonotypes. Sample: peripheral blood. Receptors originate from a woman in her seventies with COVID-19, enrolled during active disease.

As concerns this clone: Other nucleotide sequences from this sample produce the same CDR3. The V and J genes are TRBV7-2 and TRBJ1-1; D not certain. V was cut by 1 base and J by 1 base, with 4 bases left in between. This CDR3 spans 13 amino acids. Germline V gives CDR1 SGHTA, CDR2 FQGNSA. In DNA, the CDR3 is TGTGCCAGCAGCTTAGATAGGAACACTGAAGCTTTCTTT. This translates into CASSLDRNTEAFF.

The chain carries TRBV27 and TRBJ1-6, with D unclear. The ends were cut back, 10 bases at V and 0 bases at J, with 7 bases in the middle. The germline V gene encodes CDR1 MNHEY and CDR2 SMNVEV (reference sequence). The CDR3 sequence is 13 residues long. The CDR3 loop reads CATASSYNSPLHF. In nucleotides, the CDR3 is TGTGCCACCGCGAGCTCCTATAATTCACCCCTCCACTTT.

The chain joins TRBV27 to TRBJ1-1, with 11 bases identical to TRBD1. Germline trimming cut 5 bases from V and 5 bases from J; bases unmatched to any gene: 7. CDR3 size: 15 residues. The germline V gene encodes CDR1 MNHEY and CDR2 SMNVEV (reference sequence). The CDR3 region is CASSLDGQGATEAFF. For the CDR3, the DNA is TGTGCCAGCAGTCTCGACGGACAGGGGGCGACTGAAGCTTTCTTT.

This clone has more than one count but fewer than ten. The V gene is TRBV7-9, the J gene TRBJ1-6; D call uncertain. Trimming took 4 bases from V and 14 from J, leaving 15 bases between them. The germline CDR1 and CDR2 sequences are SEHNR and FQNEAQ (reference sequence). The CDR3 covers 13 residues. CDR3 residues: CASSSSGSQSLHF. The DNA of the CDR3 is TGTGCCAGCAGCTCCTCTGGGAGTCAATCCCTCCACTTT.

The V gene is TRBV9, the J gene TRBJ2-5; tentative D call: TRBD1 (5 bases). Germline CDR1 and CDR2: SGDLS and YYNGEE. This CDR3 is built from 15 residues. Trimming took 4 bases from V and 2 from J, leaving 15 bases between them. CDR3 in DNA: TGTGCCAGCAGCCATCCCAGGGAAGCGCAAGAGACCCAGTACTTC. Translated, it gives CASSHPREAQETQYF.

The chain employs TRBV10-2 and TRBJ1-1, with 10 bases aligning to TRBD1. CDR1 WSHSY and CDR2 SAAADI come from the germline V gene. The CDR3 has 14 amino acids. V was pared by 4 bases and J by 5 bases, with 4 bases of the junction left unmatched. CDR3 amino acids: CASSGGQGGTEAFF. The CDR3 coding sequence is TGCGCCAGCAGTGGTGGACAGGGGGGGACTGAAGCTTTCTTT.

The rearrangement joins TRBV4-1 to TRBJ2-7, with D tentatively TRBD2 (6 bases). V lost 1 base, J lost 4 bases, and 11 bases lay in between. This CDR3 comprises 14 residues. Germline assignment: CDR1 MGHRA and CDR2 YSYEKL. The CDR3 reads CASSQGDGGYEQYF. As DNA, the CDR3 is TGCGCCAGCAGCCAAGGGGACGGGGGATACGAGCAGTACTTC.

The gene calls are TRBV14 and TRBJ2-7; possible D gene TRBD1, 5 bases. Per germline, CDR1 SGHDN and CDR2 FVKESK. Between the trimmed V and J ends, which lost 0 bases and 1 base, there was a span of 16 bases. The CDR3 sequence is 17 residues long. CDR3 bases: TGTGCCAGCAGCCAAGATCGAGTCATCCCAGGGTCCTACGAGCAGTACTTC. It specifies CASSQDRVIPGSYEQYF.

The chain is built from TRBV7-3 and TRBJ2-7, with D possibly being TRBD1 (6 bases). Trimming left V 6 bases short and J 3 bases short, with 15 bases between. The CDR3 sequence is 14 residues long. Germline V lookup: CDR1 SGHTA, CDR2 FQGTGA. CDR3 in amino acids: CASSWGLVDYEQYF. CDR3 DNA: TGTGCCAGCAGTTGGGGGCTAGTTGACTACGAGCAGTACTTC.

V and J are TRBV11-1 and TRBJ1-2; D perhaps matches TRBD1 (6 bases). The CDR3 consists of 13 residues. The V end lost 5 bases, the J end lost 5 bases, and 12 bases lay between the germline ends. The V gene's germline CDR1 is SGHAT and CDR2 FQDESV (reference sequence). In DNA form, the CDR3 reads TGTGCCAGCAGCCGAGTACAGGGTTATGGCTACACCTTC. Protein product: CASSRVQGYGYTF.

CDR3 nucleotides: TGTGCCAGCAGGCGTGGACAGGGGGTGAACACTGAAGCTTTCTTT. This gives the protein CASRRGQGVNTEAFF. The chain has TRBV2 and TRBJ1-1, with 10 bases lining up with TRBD1. CDR3 length: 15 amino acids. Germline CDR1 is SNHLY and CDR2 is FYNNEI. The V gene end was trimmed by 6 bases and the J gene end by 0 bases; junction bases not matched to a gene: 4.

V usage is TRBV19 and J usage is TRBJ2-7; 10 nucleotides align to TRBD1. CDR3 size: 15 residues. Germline CDR1 LNHDA, CDR2 SQIVND (reference sequence). After removal of 8 bases from V and 6 bases from J, the junction contained 13 bases not matched to a gene. CDR3: CASSTSRDRGSEQYF. DNA of the CDR3: TGTGCCAGTTCTACCTCCCGGGACAGGGGAAGCGAGCAGTACTTC. Supplemented by reference TRBV19 and TRBJ2-7, the full variable domain reads DGGITQSPKYLFRKEGQNVTLSCEQNLNHDAMYWYRQDPGQGLRLIYYSQIVNDFQKGDIAEGYSVSREKKESFPLTVTSAQKNPTAFYLCASSTSRDRGSEQYFGPGTRLTVT.

The chain recombines TRBV9 with TRBJ2-5, with D perhaps matching TRBD2 (6 bases). Germline lookup yields CDR1 SGDLS and CDR2 YYNGEE. Trimming pared 4 bases from V and 5 bases from J, leaving 21 bases between. CDR3 length equals 16 residues. CDR3 protein: CASSFTGLPTGETQYF. CDR3 DNA: TGTGCCAGCAGCTTCACCGGACTACCAACTGGGGAGACCCAGTACTTC.

The CDR3, as DNA: TGTGCCAGCAGCCAAAGGAACGGAGAGAACACTGAAGCTTTCTTT. Protein product: CASSQRNGENTEAFF. This rearrangement joins TRBV14 to TRBJ1-1; D ambiguous. Germline V gene sequence: CDR1 SGHDN, CDR2 FVKESK. The CDR3 runs to 15 residues. V was clipped by 2 bases and J by 1 base, with 11 bases between them.

CDR3 amino acids: CASGSGELFF. The CDR3 nucleotides read TGTGCCAGCGGCTCCGGGGAGCTGTTTTTT. The chain carries TRBV25-1 and TRBJ2-2; no reliable D call. Deletions cut 8 bases from V and 6 bases from J, with 4 bases between. This CDR3 is built from 10 residues. The V gene's germline CDR1 is MGHDK and CDR2 SYGVNS. Together with reference TRBV25-1 and TRBJ2-2, the CDR3 gives the full variable domain: EADIYQTPRYLVIGTGKKITLECSQTMGHDKMYWYQQDPGMELHLIHYSYGVNSTEKGDLSSESTVSRIRTEHFPLTLESARPSHTSQYLCASGSGELFFGEGSRLTVL.

The chain couples TRBV28 to TRBJ2-1; tentative D call: TRBD1 (6 bases). V lost 4 bases and J lost 1, with 8 bases in between. This CDR3 spans 14 amino acids. In germline, CDR1 is MDHEN, CDR2 SYDVKM. The CDR3 sequence is CASSSGQSYNEQFF. DNA for the CDR3: TGTGCCAGCAGTTCTGGACAGTCCTACAATGAGCAGTTCTTC. Full variable domain (missing parts from reference TRBV28 and TRBJ2-1): DVKVTQSSRYLVKRTGEKVFLECVQDMDHENMFWYRQDPGLGLRLIYFSYDVKMKEKGDIPEGYSVSREKKERFSLILESASTNQTSMYLCASSSGQSYNEQFFGPGTRLTVL.

This clone came up a few times. This rearrangement joins TRBV6-5 to TRBJ1-1; a possible D gene is TRBD1 (6 bases). CDR1 is MNHEY, CDR2 SVGAGI, per germline. The CDR3 consists of 14 residues. V was cut by 0 bases and J by 6 bases, with 11 bases left in between. The CDR3 here is CASSYSQGIPEAFF. CDR3 nucleotide sequence: TGTGCCAGCAGTTACTCTCAGGGGATACCTGAAGCTTTCTTT.

The chain employs TRBV5-1 and TRBJ1-4; no definite D call. This CDR3 contains 14 residues. Trimming shortened V by 4 bases and J by 8 bases, and 15 bases separated the two germline ends. The germline gives CDR1 SGHRS, CDR2 YFSETQ. The CDR3 bases are TGCGCCAGCAGCCCGGAGTTTGACGGGGAAAAACTGTTTTTT. As protein: CASSPEFDGEKLFF. The complete variable domain, with remaining parts taken from reference TRBV5-1 and TRBJ1-4, reads KAGVTQTPRYLIKTRGQQVTLSCSPISGHRSVSWYQQTPGQGLQFLFEYFSETQRNKGNFPGRFSGRQFSNSRSEMNVSTLELGDSALYLCASSPEFDGEKLFFGSGTQLSVL.

A single count supports this clone. The V call is TRBV2, the J call TRBJ1-6, with a possible D match to TRBD1 (6 bases). CDR3 size: 16 residues. Germline values: CDR1 SNHLY, CDR2 FYNNEI. V lost 2 bases and J 8 bases, leaving 16 bases between the germline ends. CDR3 region: CASSEQGTKSYSPLHF. The CDR3 bases are TGTGCCAGCAGTGAACAGGGGACAAAGAGTTATTCACCCCTCCACTTT. Combining the CDR3 with reference TRBV2 and TRBJ1-6 gives the whole variable domain EPEVTQTPSHQVTQMGQEVILRCVPISNHLYFYWYRQILGQKVEFLVSFYNNEISEKSEIFDDQFSVERPDGSNFTLKIRSTKLEDSAMYFCASSEQGTKSYSPLHFGNGTRLTVT.

This clone showed up just once. This chain links TRBV18 with TRBJ1-1; perhaps TRBD1 as D (6 bases). The germline V gene encodes CDR1 KGHSH and CDR2 LQKENI. The CDR3 loop spans 15 amino acids. V shed 5 bases and J shed 3 bases, with 16 bases lying between them. In DNA form, the CDR3 reads TGTGCCAGCTCATCAGTGCAGGGGTTCGACACTGAAGCTTTCTTT. Translation: CASSSVQGFDTEAFF.

This rearrangement joins TRBV4-3 to TRBJ1-2, with D possibly matching TRBD1 (6 bases). The germline V gene encodes CDR1 LGHNA and CDR2 YSLEER. CDR3 length equals 13 residues. V was trimmed by 7 bases and J by 6 bases, leaving 15 bases between them. CDR3 coding DNA: TGCGCCAGCACCTCAGGGGTAGGTGATGGCTACACCTTC. This codes for CASTSGVGDGYTF.